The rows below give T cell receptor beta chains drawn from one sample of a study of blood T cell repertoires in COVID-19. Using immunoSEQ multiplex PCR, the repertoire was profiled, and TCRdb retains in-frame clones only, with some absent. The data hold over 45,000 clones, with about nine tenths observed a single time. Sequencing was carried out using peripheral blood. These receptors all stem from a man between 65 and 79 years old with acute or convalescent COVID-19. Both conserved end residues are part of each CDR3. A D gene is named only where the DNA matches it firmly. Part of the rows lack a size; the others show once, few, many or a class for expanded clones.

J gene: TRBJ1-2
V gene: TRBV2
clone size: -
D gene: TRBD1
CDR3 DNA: TGTGCCAGCAGCGAAGACGGACAGGGGGCTGGCTATGGCTACACCTTC
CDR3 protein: CASSEDGQGAGYGYTF

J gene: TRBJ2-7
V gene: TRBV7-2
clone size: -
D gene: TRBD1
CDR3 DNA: TGTGCCAGCAGCGTTAACAGGGGGCGACGCCCCTACGAGCAGTACTTC
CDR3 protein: CASSVNRGRRPYEQYF

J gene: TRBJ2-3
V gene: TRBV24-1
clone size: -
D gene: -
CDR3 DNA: TGTGCCACCAGTGATCCGAGCGCCGCAGATACGCAGTATTTT
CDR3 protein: CATSDPSAADTQYF

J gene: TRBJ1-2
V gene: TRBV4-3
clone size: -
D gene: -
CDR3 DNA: TGCGCCAGCAGCCAAGGAGGACTGAGAGCTAACTATGGCTACACCTTC
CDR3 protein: CASSQGGLRANYGYTF

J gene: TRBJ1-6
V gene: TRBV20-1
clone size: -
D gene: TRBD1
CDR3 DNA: TGCAGTGCTAGTCGACAGGGGAAATTGGCGTCCCTCCACTTT
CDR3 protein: CSASRQGKLASLHF

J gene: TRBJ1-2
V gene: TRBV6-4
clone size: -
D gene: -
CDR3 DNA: TGTGCCAGCAGTTTCGGAGGGGGGGCGAACTCTAACTATGGCTACACCTTC
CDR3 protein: CASSFGGGANSNYGYTF

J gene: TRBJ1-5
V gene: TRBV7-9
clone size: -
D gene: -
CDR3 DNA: TGTGCCAGCAGCTCCCAATTTCAGCCCCAGCATTTT
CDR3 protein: CASSSQFQPQHF

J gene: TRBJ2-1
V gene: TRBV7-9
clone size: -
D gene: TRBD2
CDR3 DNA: TGTGCCAGCAGAGTAGCGGGGGGTAGCAACAATGAGCAGTTCTTC
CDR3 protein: CASRVAGGSNNEQFF

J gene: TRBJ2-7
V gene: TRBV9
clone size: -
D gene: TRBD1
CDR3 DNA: TGTGCCAGCAGCGTGACAGGGGCCCCCTCCTACGAGCAGTACTTC
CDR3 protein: CASSVTGAPSYEQYF

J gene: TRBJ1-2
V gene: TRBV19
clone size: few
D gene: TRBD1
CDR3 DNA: TGTGCCAGTAGCATGGACAGGGGTTATGGCTACACCTTC
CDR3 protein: CASSMDRGYGYTF

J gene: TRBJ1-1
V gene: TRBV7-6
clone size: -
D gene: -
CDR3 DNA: TGTGCCAGCAGCTTAGGTGCAGGGATCGCCCAGAACACTGAAGCTTTCTTT
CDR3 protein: CASSLGAGIAQNTEAFF

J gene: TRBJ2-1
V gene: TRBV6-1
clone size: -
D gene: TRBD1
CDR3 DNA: TGTGCCAGCAGTGAAACAGGGGTCGACTACTACAATGAGCAGTTCTTC
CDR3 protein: CASSETGVDYYNEQFF

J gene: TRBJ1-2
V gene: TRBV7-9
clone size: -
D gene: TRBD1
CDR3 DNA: TGTGCCAGCAGCTTAGCCACCTGGACAGGCGCCGTAGATGGCTACACCTTC
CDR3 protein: CASSLATWTGAVDGYTF

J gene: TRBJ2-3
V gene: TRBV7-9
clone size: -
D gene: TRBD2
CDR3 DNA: TGTGCCAGCAGCTTGGAACGGGGGGGCACAGATACGCAGTATTTT
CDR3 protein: CASSLERGGTDTQYF

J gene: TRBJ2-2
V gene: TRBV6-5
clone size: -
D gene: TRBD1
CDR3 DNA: TGTGCCAGCAGAGGACAGGTCCTGAACACCGGGGAGCTGTTTTTT
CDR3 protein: CASRGQVLNTGELFF

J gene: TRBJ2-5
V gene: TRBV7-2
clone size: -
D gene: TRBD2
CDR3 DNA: TGTGCCAGCAGCTTAGTGCGCGGGGGGCAAGAGACCCAGTACTTC
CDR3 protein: CASSLVRGGQETQYF

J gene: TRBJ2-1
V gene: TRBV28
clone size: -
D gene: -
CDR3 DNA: TGTGCCAGCAGCTTAACCGACAGACACAATGAGCAGTTCTTC
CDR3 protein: CASSLTDRHNEQFF

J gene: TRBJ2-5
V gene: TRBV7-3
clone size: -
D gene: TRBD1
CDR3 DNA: TGTGCCAGCAGCTTGGGACAGGGGCCCCAAGAGACCCAGTACTTC
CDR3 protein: CASSLGQGPQETQYF

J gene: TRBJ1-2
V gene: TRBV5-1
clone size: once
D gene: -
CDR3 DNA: TGCGCCAGCAGCTTGGGGGCGTATGGCTACACCTTC
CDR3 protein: CASSLGAYGYTF

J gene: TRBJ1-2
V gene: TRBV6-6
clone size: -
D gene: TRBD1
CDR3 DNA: TGTGCCAGCAGTTTGCTTCAAACAGGGGTGAACTATGGCTACACCTTC
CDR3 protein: CASSLLQTGVNYGYTF

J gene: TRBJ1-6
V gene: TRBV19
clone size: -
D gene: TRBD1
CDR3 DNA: TGTGCCAGTAGGGCATCGACAGGGAATTCACCCCTCCACTTT
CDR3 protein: CASRASTGNSPLHF

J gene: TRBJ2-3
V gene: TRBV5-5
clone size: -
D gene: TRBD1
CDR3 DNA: TGTGCCAGCAGCGTCGGGACAGGGGGCCTCACAGATACGCAGTATTTT
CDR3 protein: CASSVGTGGLTDTQYF

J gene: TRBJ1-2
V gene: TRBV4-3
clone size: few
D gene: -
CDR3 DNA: TGCGCCAGCAGCCAAGGGGGCGGCTATGGCTACACCTTC
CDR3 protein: CASSQGGGYGYTF

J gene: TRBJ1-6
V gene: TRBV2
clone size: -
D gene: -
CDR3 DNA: TGTGCCAGCCGACGGGGGAACGGCTCACCCCTCCACTTT
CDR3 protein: CASRRGNGSPLHF

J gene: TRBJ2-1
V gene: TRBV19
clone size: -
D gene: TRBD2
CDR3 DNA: TGTGCCAGTAGTCGGGGCGGGCGGGGGTCCTACAATGAGCAGTTCTTC
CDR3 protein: CASSRGGRGSYNEQFF

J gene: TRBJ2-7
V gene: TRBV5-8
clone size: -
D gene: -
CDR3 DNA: TGTGCCAGCAGCTTGTGGGGGGTCTCCTACGAGCAGTACTTC
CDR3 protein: CASSLWGVSYEQYF

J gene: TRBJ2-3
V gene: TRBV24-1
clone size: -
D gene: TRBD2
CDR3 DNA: TGTGCCACCAGTGGGGCTAGCGGGGGGTCCACAGATACGCAGTATTTT
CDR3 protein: CATSGASGGSTDTQYF

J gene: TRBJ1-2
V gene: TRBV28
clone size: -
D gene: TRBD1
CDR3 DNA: TGTGCCAGCAGCCACACAGGGGGTGGCTATGGCTACACCTTC
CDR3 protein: CASSHTGGGYGYTF

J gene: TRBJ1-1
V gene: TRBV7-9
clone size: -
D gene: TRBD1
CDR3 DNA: TGTGCCAGCAGCTTTGGACAGGGGGCCAGGACTGAAGCTTTCTTT
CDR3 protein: CASSFGQGARTEAFF

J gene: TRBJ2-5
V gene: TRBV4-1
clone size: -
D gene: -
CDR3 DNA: TGCGCCAGCAGCCAAGATGAACCTCTGGGAGGCCAAGAGACCCAGTACTTC
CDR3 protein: CASSQDEPLGGQETQYF

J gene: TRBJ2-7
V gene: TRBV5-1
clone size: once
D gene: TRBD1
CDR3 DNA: TGCGCCAGCAGCTCCGGGACAGCCAATAAGCCCTACGAGCAGTACTTC
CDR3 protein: CASSSGTANKPYEQYF

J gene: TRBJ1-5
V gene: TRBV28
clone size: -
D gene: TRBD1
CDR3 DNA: TGTGCCAGCAGTTCGAATGATCAGGGGGCGTTAACACCGCCCCAGCATTTT
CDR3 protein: CASSSNDQGALTPPQHF

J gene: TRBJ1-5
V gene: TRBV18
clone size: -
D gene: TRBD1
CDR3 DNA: TGTGCCAGCTCACCATCCACAGGGGGGATAGCTCAGCCCCAGCATTTT
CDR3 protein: CASSPSTGGIAQPQHF

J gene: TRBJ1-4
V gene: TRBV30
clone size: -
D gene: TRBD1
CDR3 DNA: TGTGCCTGGAGTCGGGCAGGGGGCAGTCTGTTTTTT
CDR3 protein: CAWSRAGGSLFF

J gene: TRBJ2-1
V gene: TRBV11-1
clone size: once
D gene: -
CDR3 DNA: TGTGCCAGCAGCATCCAACCGGGACAATACAATGAGCAGTTCTTC
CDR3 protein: CASSIQPGQYNEQFF

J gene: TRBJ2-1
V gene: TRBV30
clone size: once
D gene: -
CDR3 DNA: TGTGCCTGGAGTGGTACGACTAGAGGTCCCGATGAGCAGTTCTTC
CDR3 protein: CAWSGTTRGPDEQFF

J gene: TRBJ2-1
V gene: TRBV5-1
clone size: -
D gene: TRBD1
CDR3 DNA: TGCGCCAGCAGCTCGGGACAGGGAAAATACAATGAGCAGTTCTTC
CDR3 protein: CASSSGQGKYNEQFF

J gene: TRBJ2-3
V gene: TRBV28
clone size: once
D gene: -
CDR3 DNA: TGTGCCAGCAGGGGGATTAGGGGAGGTCGGTTAACAGATACGCAGTATTTT
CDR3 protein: CASRGIRGGRLTDTQYF

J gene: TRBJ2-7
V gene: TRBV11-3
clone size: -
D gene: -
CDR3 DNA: TGTGCCAGCAGCTCGGGTCATTCCTACGAGCAGTACTTC
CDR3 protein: CASSSGHSYEQYF

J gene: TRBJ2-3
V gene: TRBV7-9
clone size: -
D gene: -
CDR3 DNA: TGTGCCAGCAGCTTAGGGGGCAGGGCCGATACGCAGTATTTT
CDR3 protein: CASSLGGRADTQYF

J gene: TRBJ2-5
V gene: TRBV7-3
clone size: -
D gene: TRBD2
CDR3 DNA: TGTGCCAGCAGCCCGACGGGGGGTCGGGGAGAGACCCAGTACTTC
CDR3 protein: CASSPTGGRGETQYF

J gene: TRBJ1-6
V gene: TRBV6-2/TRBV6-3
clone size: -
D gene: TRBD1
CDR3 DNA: TGTGCCAGCAGCTTTGGACAGGTCTATAATTCACCCCTCCACTTT
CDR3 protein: CASSFGQVYNSPLHF

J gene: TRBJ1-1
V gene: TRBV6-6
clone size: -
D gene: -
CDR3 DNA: TGTGCCAGCAGTTACTCCACATTTCGGGGTACTGAAGCTTTCTTT
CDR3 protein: CASSYSTFRGTEAFF

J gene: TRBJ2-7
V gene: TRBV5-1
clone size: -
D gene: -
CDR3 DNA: TGCGCCAGCAGCTTGGAGGGGTCCTACGAGCAGTACTTC
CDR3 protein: CASSLEGSYEQYF

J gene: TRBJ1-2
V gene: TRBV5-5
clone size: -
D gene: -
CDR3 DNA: TGTGCCAGCAGCTTGTTTACCGGGTTTGGCTACACCTTC
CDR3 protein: CASSLFTGFGYTF

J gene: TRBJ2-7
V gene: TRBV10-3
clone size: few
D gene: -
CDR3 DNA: TGTGCCATCAGTGGACAGTACGAGCAGTACTTC
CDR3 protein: CAISGQYEQYF

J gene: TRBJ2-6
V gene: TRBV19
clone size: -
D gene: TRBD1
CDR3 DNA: TGTGCCAGTAGTCCCGAACAGGGGGCCTGGATCTCTGGGGCCAACGTCCTGACTTTC
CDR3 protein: CASSPEQGAWISGANVLTF

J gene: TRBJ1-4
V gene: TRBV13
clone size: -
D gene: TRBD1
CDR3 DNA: TGTGCCAGCAGCAGGGGACAGGGAATAGGAGAGGAAAAACTGTTTTTT
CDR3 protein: CASSRGQGIGEEKLFF

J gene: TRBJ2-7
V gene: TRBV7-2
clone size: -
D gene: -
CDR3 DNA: TGTGCCAGCAGCTCGCAAATCAGGGGCCCCTACGAGCAGTACTTC
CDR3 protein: CASSSQIRGPYEQYF

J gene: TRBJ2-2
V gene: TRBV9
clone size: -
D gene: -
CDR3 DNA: TGTGCCAGCAGCGTCCGGACAGCCGAAAACACCGGGGAGCTGTTTTTT
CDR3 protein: CASSVRTAENTGELFF

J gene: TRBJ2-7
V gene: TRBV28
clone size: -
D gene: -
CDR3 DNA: TGTGCCAGCAGCACCCACGGCTCCCCGCGGGAGCAGTACTTC
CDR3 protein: CASSTHGSPREQYF

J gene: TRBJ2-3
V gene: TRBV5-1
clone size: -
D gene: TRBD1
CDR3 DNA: TGCGCCAGCAGCGCGACAGGGGGCATAAGGACAGATACGCAGTATTTT
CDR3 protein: CASSATGGIRTDTQYF

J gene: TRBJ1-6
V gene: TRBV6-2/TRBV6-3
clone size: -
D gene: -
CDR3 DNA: TGTGCCAGCAGTTCAGGTCTTGGCAATTCACCCCTCCACTTT
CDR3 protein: CASSSGLGNSPLHF

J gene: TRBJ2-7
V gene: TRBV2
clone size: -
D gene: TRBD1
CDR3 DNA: TGTGCCAGCAGTGAGGGTGACAGGGACGAGCAGTACTTC
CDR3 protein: CASSEGDRDEQYF

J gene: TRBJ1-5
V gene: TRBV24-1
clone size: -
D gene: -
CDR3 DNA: TGTGCCACCATGAGGGCAGGCGATAATAGCAATCAGCCCCAGCATTTT
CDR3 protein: CATMRAGDNSNQPQHF

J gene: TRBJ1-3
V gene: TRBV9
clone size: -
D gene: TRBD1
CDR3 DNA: TGTGCCAGCAGCGTGGGGGACAGTTCCTCTGGAAACACCATATATTTT
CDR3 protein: CASSVGDSSSGNTIYF

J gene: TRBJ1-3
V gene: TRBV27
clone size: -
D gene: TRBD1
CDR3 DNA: TGTGCCAGCAGCTCCGACAGGGTACCTGGAAACACCATATATTTT
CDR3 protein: CASSSDRVPGNTIYF